Here is one T cell receptor beta chain with its context. Germline loops: CDR1 SGDLS, CDR2 YYNGEE. Deletions cut 4 bases from V and 5 bases from J, with 9 bases between. This CDR3 spans 12 amino acids. The method was immunoSEQ multiplex PCR; TCRdb's version includes in-frame clones alone and lacks a portion of them. The table shows 250,000 to 300,000 clones, with about nine tenths occurring only once. The sample comes from a study of blood T cell repertoires in COVID-19. The gene calls are TRBV9 and TRBJ1-1; unclear D gene. Sequenced: peripheral blood. The TCR comes from a man aged 45-60 years with acute or convalescent COVID-19. In DNA, the CDR3 is TGTGCCAGCAGCCCGGCCGGGACTGAAGCTTTCTTT. This gives the protein CASSPAGTEAFF. Full variable domain (remainder filled in from reference TRBV9 and TRBJ1-1): DSGVTQTPKHLITATGQRVTLRCSPRSGDLSVYWYQQSLDQGLQFLIQYYNGEERAKGNILERFSAQQFPDLHSELNLSSLELGDSALYFCASSPAGTEAFFGQGTRLTVV.